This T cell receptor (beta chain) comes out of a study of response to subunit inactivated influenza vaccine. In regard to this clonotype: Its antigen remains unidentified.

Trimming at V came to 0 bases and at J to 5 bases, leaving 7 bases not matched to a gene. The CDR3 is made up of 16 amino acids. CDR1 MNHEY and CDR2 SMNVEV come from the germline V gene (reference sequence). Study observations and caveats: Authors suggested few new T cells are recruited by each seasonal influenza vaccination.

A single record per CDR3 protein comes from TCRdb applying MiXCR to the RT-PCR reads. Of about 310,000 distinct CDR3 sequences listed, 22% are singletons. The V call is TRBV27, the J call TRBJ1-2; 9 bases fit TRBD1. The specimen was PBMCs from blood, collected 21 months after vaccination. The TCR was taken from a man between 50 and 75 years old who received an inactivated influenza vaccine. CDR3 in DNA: TGTGCCAGCAGTTTATCGGGACAGGGACCTGTTTATGGCTACACCTTC. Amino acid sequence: CASSLSGQGPVYGYTF.